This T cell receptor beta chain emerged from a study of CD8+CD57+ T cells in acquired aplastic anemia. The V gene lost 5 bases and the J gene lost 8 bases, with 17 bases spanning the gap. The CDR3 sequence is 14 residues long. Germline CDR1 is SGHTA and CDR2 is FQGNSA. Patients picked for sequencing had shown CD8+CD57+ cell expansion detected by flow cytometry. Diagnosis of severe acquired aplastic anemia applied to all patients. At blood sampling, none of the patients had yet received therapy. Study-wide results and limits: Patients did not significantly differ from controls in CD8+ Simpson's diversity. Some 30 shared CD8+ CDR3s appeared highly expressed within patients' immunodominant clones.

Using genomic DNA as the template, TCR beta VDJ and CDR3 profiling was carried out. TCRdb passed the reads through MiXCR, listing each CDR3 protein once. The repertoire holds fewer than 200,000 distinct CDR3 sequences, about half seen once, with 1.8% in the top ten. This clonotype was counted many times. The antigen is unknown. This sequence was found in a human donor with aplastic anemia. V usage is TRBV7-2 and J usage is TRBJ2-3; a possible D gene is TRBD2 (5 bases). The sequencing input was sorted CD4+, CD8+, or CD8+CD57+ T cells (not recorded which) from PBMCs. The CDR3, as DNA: TGTGCCAGCAGCCGAGGAGGTGGTGGAGGTACGCAGTATTTT. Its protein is CASSRGGGGGTQYF. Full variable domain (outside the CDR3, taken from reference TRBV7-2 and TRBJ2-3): GAGVSQSPSNKVTEKGKDVELRCDPISGHTALYWYRQSLGQGLEFLIYFQGNSAPDKSGLPSDRFSAERTGGSVSTLTIQRTQQEDSAVYLCASSRGGGGGTQYFGPGTRLTVL.